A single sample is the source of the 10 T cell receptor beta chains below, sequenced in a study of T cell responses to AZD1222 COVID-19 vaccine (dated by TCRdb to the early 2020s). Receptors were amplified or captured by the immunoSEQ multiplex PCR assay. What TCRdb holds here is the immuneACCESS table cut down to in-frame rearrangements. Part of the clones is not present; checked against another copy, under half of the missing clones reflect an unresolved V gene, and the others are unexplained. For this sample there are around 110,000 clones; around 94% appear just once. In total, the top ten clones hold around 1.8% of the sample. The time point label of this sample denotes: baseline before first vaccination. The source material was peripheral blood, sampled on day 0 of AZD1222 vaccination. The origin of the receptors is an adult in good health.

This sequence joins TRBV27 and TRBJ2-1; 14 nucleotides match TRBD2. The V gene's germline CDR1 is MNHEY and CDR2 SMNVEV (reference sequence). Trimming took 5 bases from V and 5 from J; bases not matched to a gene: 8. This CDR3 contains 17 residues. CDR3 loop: CASSLYPGLAGDNEQFF. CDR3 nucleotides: TGTGCCAGCAGTCTTTACCCGGGACTAGCGGGAGACAATGAGCAGTTCTTC.

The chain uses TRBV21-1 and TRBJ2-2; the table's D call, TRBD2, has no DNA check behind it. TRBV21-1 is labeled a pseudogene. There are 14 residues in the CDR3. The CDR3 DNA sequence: TGTGCCAGCAGCTCCGGCCGGGGTACCGGGGAGCTGTTTTTT. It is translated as CASSSGRGTGELFF.

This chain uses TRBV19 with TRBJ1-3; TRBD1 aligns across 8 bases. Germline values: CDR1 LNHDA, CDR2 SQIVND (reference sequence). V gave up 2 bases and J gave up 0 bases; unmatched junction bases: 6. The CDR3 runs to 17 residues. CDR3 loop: CASSIQGADYSGNTIYF. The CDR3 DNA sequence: TGTGCCAGTAGTATACAGGGGGCCGACTACTCTGGAAACACCATATATTTT.

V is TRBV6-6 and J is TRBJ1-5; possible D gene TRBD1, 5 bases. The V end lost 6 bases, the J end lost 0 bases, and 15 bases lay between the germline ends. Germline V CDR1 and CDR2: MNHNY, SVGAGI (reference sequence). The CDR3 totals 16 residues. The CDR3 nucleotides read TGTGCCAGCAGCCCCAGACAGTCTAATAGCAATCAGCCCCAGCATTTT. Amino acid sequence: CASSPRQSNSNQPQHF.

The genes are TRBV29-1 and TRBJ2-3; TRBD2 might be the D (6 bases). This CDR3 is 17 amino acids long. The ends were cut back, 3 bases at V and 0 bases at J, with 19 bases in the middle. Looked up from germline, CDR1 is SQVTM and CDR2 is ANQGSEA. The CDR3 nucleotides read TGCAGCGTTGATTCCTCGGGGGTGGCGGGAAGCACAGATACGCAGTATTTT. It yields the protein CSVDSSGVAGSTDTQYF.

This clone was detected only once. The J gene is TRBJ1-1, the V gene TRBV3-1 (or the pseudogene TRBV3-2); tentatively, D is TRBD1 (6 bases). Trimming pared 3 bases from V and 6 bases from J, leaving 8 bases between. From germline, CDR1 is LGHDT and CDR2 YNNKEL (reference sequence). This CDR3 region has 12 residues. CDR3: CASSHGGPEAFF. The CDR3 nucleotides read TGTGCCAGCAGCCACGGGGGGCCTGAAGCTTTCTTT.

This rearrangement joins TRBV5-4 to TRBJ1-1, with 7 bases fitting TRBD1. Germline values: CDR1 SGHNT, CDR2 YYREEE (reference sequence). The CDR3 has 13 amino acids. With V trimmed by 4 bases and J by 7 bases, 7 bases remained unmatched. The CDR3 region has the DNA TGTGCCAGCAGCCCGACCTACAGGGGTGAAGCTTTCTTT. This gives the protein CASSPTYRGEAFF.

The CDR3 DNA reads as TGCGCCAGCAGCGAGGGACAGCCAGACGAAGCTTTCTTT. It specifies CASSEGQPDEAFF. This rearrangement joins TRBV5-1 to TRBJ1-1; 7 bases line up with TRBD1. The germline gives CDR1 SGHRS, CDR2 YFSETQ. V shed 4 bases, J shed 8 bases, and the junction held 8 bases outside the gene matches. The CDR3 sequence is 13 residues long.

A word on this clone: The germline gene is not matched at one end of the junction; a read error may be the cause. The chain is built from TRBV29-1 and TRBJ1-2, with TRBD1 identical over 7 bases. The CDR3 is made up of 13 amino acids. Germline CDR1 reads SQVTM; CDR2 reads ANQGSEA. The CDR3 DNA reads TGCAGCGCTGAATCAACAGGGGAGAATGGCTACACCTTC. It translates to CSAESTGENGYTF.

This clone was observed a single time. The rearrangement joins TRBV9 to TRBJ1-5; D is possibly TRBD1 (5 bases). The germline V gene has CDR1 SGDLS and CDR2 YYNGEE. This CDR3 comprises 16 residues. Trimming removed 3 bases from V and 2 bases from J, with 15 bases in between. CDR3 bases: TGTGCCAGCAGCGCTGACGCGGGACTGGGCAATCAGCCCCAGCATTTT. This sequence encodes CASSADAGLGNQPQHF.